This T cell receptor beta chain was identified in a study of T cells in Graves' hyperthyroidism and ophthalmopathy (dated by TCRdb to about 2019). About the study as a whole: Peripheral blood was collected at initial diagnosis, before any treatment. To identify distinguishing TCR V-J signatures, a discovery cohort of about 100 patients was used, comprising 40 to 45 with Graves' ophthalmopathy and 57 with stable Graves' hyperthyroidism. The roughly 91 discovery patients were randomly split 7:3 into training and test sets. The paper describes TCR Vbeta CDR3 sequencing of 140 or so peripheral blood samples, made up of roughly 40 ophthalmopathy patients, over 70 hyperthyroidism patients and some 17 progressor patients. Thyroid tissue and blood T-cell repertoires from about six Graves' hyperthyroidism patients were also compared in the study. After blood sampling, hyperthyroidism patients were treated with methimazole at a starting dose of 30 mg daily, and ophthalmopathy patients were treated with high-dose intravenous methylprednisolone. Prospective prediction of ophthalmopathy was tested in an independent validation cohort consisting of 18 to 20 hyperthyroidism patients and approximately 16 patients who later progressed to ophthalmopathy.

Stable Graves' hyperthyroidism was defined as the absence of progression to ophthalmopathy over 18 months of follow-up. The hyperthyroidism patients were between 18 and 65 years old and newly diagnosed, with a disease duration of less than 2 months. Exclusion was applied to patients with uncontrolled infections, other autoimmune diseases, pregnancy or lactation. Diagnoses relied on clinical symptoms, serum thyroxine and TRAb, thyroid ultrasound and orbital computed tomography. PBMCs were separated from about 10 ml of fresh peripheral blood using Ficoll-Paque density gradient centrifugation. Total RNA was extracted using Trizol reagent, and RNA quality was assessed on an Agilent 2100 Bioanalyzer. This clonotype was seen ten or more times. Its antigen is not yet known. Base qualities are missing; no much larger clone stands one base away. The investigation overall reported the following: Most expanded thyroid clonotypes (frequency above 0.001) were also detected in blood, a finding suggesting that blood repertoires may reflect thyroid immune responses. No statistical method was used to fix the sample size in advance, and group allocation was not hidden from the investigators. During validation, the model predicted progression to ophthalmopathy a median of around six months ahead of onset, with 60% to 71% sensitivity and less than 85% specificity. Ophthalmopathy was separated from stable hyperthyroidism by a 13 V-J signature model, with roughly 88% sensitivity and about 81% specificity obtained in cross-validation and 80%/75% obtained in testing.

TCR beta CDR3 regions were amplified from RNA transcripts. The TCR CDR3 was subjected to a first round of RT-PCR using the HTBI primer set and the Qiagen OneStep RT-PCR kit. The libraries were constructed in a second round of multiplex PCR and then size-selected and purified. Paired-end sequencing of the libraries was performed with 100 bp reads on an Illumina HiSeq2000. Per the original workflow: Raw data were processed with SOAPnuke, discarding reads with adapters, uncalled bases, mean Phred below 15, or no exact constant-primer or identifier match. COPE v1.2.5 was used to merge the high-quality paired reads, and each unique nucleotide sequence was defined as a clonotype. MiTCR v1.1 was used to align clonotypes to the IMGT TRBV, TRBD and TRBJ reference segments. The analysis was restricted to V-J combinations with a frequency above 0.0001, which together covered around 99% of the repertoires. A TCS score was defined as the ratio of F50 (clonal expansion) to E x V (chaos), with BLOSUM62-based TCRdist applied between CDR3 peptides within each V-J. Welch's t-statistics and random forest reduced 500 to 650 V-J features to around 14, which were used in a naive Bayes classifier (R e1071). The raw public data were reprocessed by TCRdb itself: fastp quality trimming at Q25, MiXCR clonotype calling, in-frame beta chains only. Rows matching on CDR3 protein sequence are summarized as one entry with the most common DNA and genes. The V and J calls shown here were made by TCRdb, not taken from the authors' results. Counted in this sample were a few hundred thousand distinct CDR3 sequences; around 20% of them appeared once. The ten largest clonotypes hold around 50% of the sample.

This TCR was sampled from a woman aged 45-59 years with Graves' hyperthyroidism. The sequenced material came from blood.

The DNA sequence is TGTGCCAGCAGTTTTGGGCAGAGCGAGCAGTACTTC. This translates into CASSFGQSEQYF. Rearrangement joined TRBV12-3 or TRBV12-4 to TRBJ2-7, with no confidently assigned D gene. Including cysteine and phenylalanine, the CDR3 has 12 amino acids. This entry keeps only the CDR3 DNA: 36 bases, framed from base 1. V drops 3 bases and J drops 6 bases, leaving 9 bases in between.